Only a few counts were recorded for the clone carrying this T cell receptor beta chain. Via MiXCR, TCRdb re-called the RT-PCR reads, giving one row per CDR3 protein. The repertoire consists of hundreds of thousands of distinct CDR3 sequences, with over 12% occurring once and the leading ten covering roughly 3.9%. The V and J ends lost 3 bases and 6 bases respectively, with 14 bases between them. From germline, CDR1 is LGHNA and CDR2 YNFKEQ. This CDR3 is built from 15 residues. V gene TRBV4-2 combines with J gene TRBJ1-4; no firm D call. Specimen: memory CD4+ T cells from blood. This receptor was taken from a female donor in good health, serving as a healthy control. The CDR3 region has the DNA TGTGCCAGCAGCCAGGTAGGGAGGTCGGATGAAAAACTGTTTTTT. It codes for CASSQVGRSDEKLFF.